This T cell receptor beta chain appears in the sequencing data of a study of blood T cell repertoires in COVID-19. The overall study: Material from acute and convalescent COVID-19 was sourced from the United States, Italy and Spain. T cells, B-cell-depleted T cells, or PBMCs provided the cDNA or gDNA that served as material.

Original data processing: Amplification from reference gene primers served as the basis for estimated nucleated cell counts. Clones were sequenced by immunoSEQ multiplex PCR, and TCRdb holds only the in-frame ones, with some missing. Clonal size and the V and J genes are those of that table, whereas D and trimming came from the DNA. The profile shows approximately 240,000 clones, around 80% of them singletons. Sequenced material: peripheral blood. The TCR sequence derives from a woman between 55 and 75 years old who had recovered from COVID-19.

The DNA of the CDR3 is TGTGCCAGCAGTTTGGGGAGCTATGAAAAACTGTTTTTT. Its translation is CASSLGSYEKLFF. This chain joins TRBV28 and TRBJ1-4; D not certain. Looked up from germline, CDR1 is MDHEN and CDR2 is SYDVKM. The CDR3 runs to 13 residues. The germline V and J ends were trimmed by 3 bases and 6 bases, with 8 bases remaining between them.